This T cell receptor (beta chain) was identified during a study of blood T cell repertoires in COVID-19. Study-wide context: Acute and convalescent COVID-19 specimens originated in the United States, Italy and Spain. In each case, the material was cDNA or gDNA derived from T cells, B-cell-depleted T cells, or PBMCs.

In the authors' workflow: Estimates of nucleated cell counts were drawn from the amplification of reference gene primers. Here immunoSEQ multiplex PCR was the method, and the copy in TCRdb shows in-frame clones only, minus some. V, J and clone size are taken as reported in that table, and D and trimming were inferred from the DNA itself. The sample shows roughly 70,000 clones, just under 90% of them seen only once. V gave up 1 base and J gave up 3 bases, with 7 bases separating them. Germline CDR1 and CDR2: SGHTA and FQGNSA. This CDR3 is built from 13 residues. V and J are TRBV7-2 and TRBJ2-7; possibly TRBD1 for D (6 bases). This receptor was obtained from an elderly woman with active COVID-19. The specimen was peripheral blood. In nucleotides, the CDR3 is TGTGCCAGCAGCTTAGGACAGGTCTACGAGCAGTACTTC. Protein product: CASSLGQVYEQYF.